This TCR beta chain was identified during a study of technical replicates of blood from a handful of donors. TCRdb's table, derived via immunoSEQ multiplex PCR, lists solely in-frame clones and lacks some. The table lists 80,000 to 90,000 clones, less than 95% of them singletons, with less than 0.3% in the top ten. Germline values: CDR1 SGHRS, CDR2 YFSETQ. The CDR3 totals 16 residues. With 4 bases removed from V and 2 bases from J, the gap between germline ends came to 18 bases. The source is a human donor in good health. The sample comprised T cells isolated from PBMCs. This sequence joins TRBV5-1 and TRBJ1-1; a weak D match, TRBD1 (5 bases). DNA for the CDR3: TGCGCCAGCAGCCCGCCCGGGGGGACGAGAAACACTGAAGCTTTCTTT. It specifies CASSPPGGTRNTEAFF.